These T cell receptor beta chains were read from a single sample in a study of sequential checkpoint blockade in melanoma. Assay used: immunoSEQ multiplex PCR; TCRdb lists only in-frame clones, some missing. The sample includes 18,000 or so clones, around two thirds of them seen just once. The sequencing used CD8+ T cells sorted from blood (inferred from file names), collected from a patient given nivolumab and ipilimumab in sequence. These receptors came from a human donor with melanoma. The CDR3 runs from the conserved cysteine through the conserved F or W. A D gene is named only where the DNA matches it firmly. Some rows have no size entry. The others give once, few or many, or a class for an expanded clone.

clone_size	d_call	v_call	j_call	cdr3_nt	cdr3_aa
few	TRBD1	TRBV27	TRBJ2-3	TGTGCCAGCAGTCGAGGACAGGGCCGTCCTCTCCCCGTCCCCGACGATACGCAGTATTTT	CASSRGQGRPLPVPDDTQYF
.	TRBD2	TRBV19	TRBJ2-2	TGTGCCAGTAGTATAACGAGGGCGACTAGCGACACTCGGGGGACCGGGGAGCTGTTTTTT	CASSITRATSDTRGTGELFF
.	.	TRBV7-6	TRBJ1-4	TGTGCCAGCAGCGCCAGACAGGTTAATGAAAAACTGTTTTTT	CASSARQVNEKLFF
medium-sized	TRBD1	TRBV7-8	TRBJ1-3	TGTGCCAGCAGCACCAGACAGGGAGTCTCTGGAAACACCATATATTTT	CASSTRQGVSGNTIYF
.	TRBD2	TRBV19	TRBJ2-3	TGTGCCAGTAGTATTACGGGAGGGCGCCCAGATACGCAGTATTTT	CASSITGGRPDTQYF
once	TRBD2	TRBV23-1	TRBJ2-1	TGCGCCAGCAGTCATGTCAGCGGGAGATGCAATGAGCAGTTCTTC	CASSHVSGRCNEQFF
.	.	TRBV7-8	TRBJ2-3	TGTGCCAGCAGCTTACTGTACACCACAGATACGCAGTATTTT	CASSLLYTTDTQYF
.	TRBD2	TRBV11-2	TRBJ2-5	TGTGCCAGCAGCTTAGTTAGGACTAGCGGGGGCCAAGAGACCCAGTACTTC	CASSLVRTSGGQETQYF
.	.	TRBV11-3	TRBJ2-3	TGTGCCAGCAGCTTAAGACTGGCGGGTTTGGCAGATACGCAGTATTTT	CASSLRLAGLADTQYF
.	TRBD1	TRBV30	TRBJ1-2	TGTGCCTGGAGTCCGCGGACAGGGGATTTTCAATATGGCTACACCTTC	CAWSPRTGDFQYGYTF
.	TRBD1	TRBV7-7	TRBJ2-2	TGTGCTAGCAGCCAACAGGGGGCGGACACCGGGGAGCTGTTTTTT	CASSQQGADTGELFF
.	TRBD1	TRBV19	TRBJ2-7	TGTGCCAGTAGTATTGGCGGGACAGGGAACTACGAGCAGTACTTC	CASSIGGTGNYEQYF
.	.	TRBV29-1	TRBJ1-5	TGCAGCGTTGAGACAGGCCTAAATCAGCCCCAGCATTTT	CSVETGLNQPQHF
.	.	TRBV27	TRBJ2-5	TGTGCCAGCAGTTTCGGGATAGAAGGGACCCAGTACTTC	CASSFGIEGTQYF
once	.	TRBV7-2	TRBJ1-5	TGTGCCAGCAGCCGCACGTGGGGGCCCGATCAGCCCCAGCATTTT	CASSRTWGPDQPQHF
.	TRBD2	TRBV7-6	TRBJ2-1	TGTGCCAGCAGCTTAGCCCCTAGCGGGACCTACAATGAGCAGTTCTTC	CASSLAPSGTYNEQFF
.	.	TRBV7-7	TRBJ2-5	TGTGCTAGCAGCCCTTTCGGGCAGGGGAGCCAAGAGACCCAGTACTTC	CASSPFGQGSQETQYF
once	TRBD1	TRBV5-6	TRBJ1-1	TGTGCCAGCAGCAGGACAGGGGGCGAGAACACTGAAGCTTTCTTT	CASSRTGGENTEAFF
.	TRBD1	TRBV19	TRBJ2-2	TGTGCCAGTAGTATCTTTTCGGGACAGGGGTTGAAAACCGGGGAGCTGTTTTTT	CASSIFSGQGLKTGELFF
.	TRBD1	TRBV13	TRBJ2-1	TGTGCCAGCAGCACGGGACAGGGTGGTGAGCAGTTCTTC	CASSTGQGGEQFF
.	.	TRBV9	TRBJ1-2	TGTGCCAGCAGCGTGGGAGAGTACTATGGCTACACCTTC	CASSVGEYYGYTF
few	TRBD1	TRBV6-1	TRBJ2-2	TGTGCCAGCAGTGCAATTTTCACAGGGGCCAACACCGGGGAGCTGTTTTTT	CASSAIFTGANTGELFF